This TCR beta chain was captured in a study of blood T cell repertoires in COVID-19. Study overall: Spain, Italy and the United States supplied samples that represented acute and convalescent COVID-19. T cells, B-cell-depleted T cells, or PBMCs supplied cDNA or gDNA.

This clone was observed a few times. Germline loops: CDR1 MDHEN, CDR2 SYDVKM. This CDR3 region has 16 residues. Trimming took off 8 bases at V and 2 bases at J, with 19 bases between the two ends. Authors' processing steps: The authors estimated nucleated cell counts from reference gene primer amplification. The protocol was immunoSEQ multiplex PCR, while the TCRdb copy is restricted to in-frame clones and leaves out a portion. That table gives V, J and clone size, and the DNA gave D and trimming. This table has under 150,000 clones, almost 85% appearing once. The origin of this receptor is a man aged 55 to 70 with acute or convalescent COVID-19. The V call is TRBV28, the J call TRBJ1-5; D may be TRBD1 (5 bases). Sequencing was done on a sample of peripheral blood. The chain's CDR3 is CASYPRPRVGNQPQHF. The CDR3, as DNA: TGTGCCAGCTACCCAAGGCCCAGGGTGGGCAATCAGCCCCAGCATTTT.